Listed below are T cell receptor beta chains from one sample, sequenced in a study of blood T cell repertoires in COVID-19. Profiling relied on immunoSEQ multiplex PCR, and the TCRdb table lists in-frame clones only, not all of them. The sample consists of roughly 230,000 clones, 65% to 85% of them appearing once. Sequencing was carried out using PBMCs or T cells enriched from blood (not recorded which). These TCRs come from a woman aged 60-70 years who had recovered from COVID-19. CDR3s include the opening cysteine and the closing phenylalanine or tryptophan. D genes are given only for firm matches. Where a row states a size, it is once, few, many or the class of an expanded clone; other rows omit it.

clone size	D gene	V gene	J gene	CDR3 protein	CDR3 DNA
-	TRBD2	TRBV19	TRBJ2-2	CASSPSEAGGRTGELFF	TGTGCCAGTAGTCCTTCGGAGGCGGGAGGCAGGACCGGGGAGCTGTTTTTT
-	TRBD2	TRBV9	TRBJ2-5	CASSVASAGGSQETQYF	TGTGCCAGCAGCGTAGCGTCGGCGGGGGGAAGCCAAGAGACCCAGTACTTC
-	-	TRBV19	TRBJ1-2	CASSINGDNYGYTF	TGTGCCAGTAGTATCAACGGGGATAACTATGGCTACACCTTC
-	TRBD1	TRBV6-5	TRBJ1-5	CASGQGYSNQPQHF	TGTGCCAGTGGACAGGGTTATAGCAATCAGCCCCAGCATTTT
-	-	TRBV7-9	TRBJ2-1	CASSLLDRDKPHNEQFF	TGTGCCAGCAGCCTCTTAGATCGGGATAAGCCTCACAATGAGCAGTTCTTC
-	-	TRBV25-1	TRBJ1-5	CASGGGPNQPQHF	TGTGCCAGCGGGGGGGGTCCCAATCAGCCCCAGCATTTT
-	-	TRBV18	TRBJ1-1	CASSPVGGANTEAFF	TGTGCCAGCTCACCTGTCGGGGGGGCGAACACTGAAGCTTTCTTT
few	TRBD1	TRBV19	TRBJ1-2	CASKEQGAWGYTF	TGTGCCAGTAAGGAACAGGGGGCTTGGGGCTACACCTTC
-	-	TRBV30	TRBJ2-7	CAWSAYPPGSSYEQYF	TGTGCCTGGAGTGCCTACCCCCCAGGAAGCTCCTACGAGCAGTACTTC
-	-	TRBV18	TRBJ2-6	CASSPPTANSGANVLTF	TGTGCCAGCTCACCACCGACAGCCAACTCTGGGGCCAACGTCCTGACTTTC
-	TRBD1	TRBV27	TRBJ1-2	CASSSRTGMRPGYTF	TGTGCCAGCAGTTCACGGACAGGGATGAGGCCTGGCTACACCTTC
once	TRBD1	TRBV18	TRBJ1-1	CASSSTQGANTEAFF	TGTGCCAGCTCATCAACCCAGGGGGCGAACACTGAAGCTTTCTTT
-	-	TRBV19	TRBJ1-5	CASSSTGGRGGKQPQHF	TGTGCCAGTAGCTCGACCGGGGGGCGCGGAGGAAAACAGCCCCAGCATTTT
-	-	TRBV7-2	TRBJ1-3	CASSPRSRGNTIYF	TGTGCCAGCAGCCCCCGGTCCCGGGGAAACACCATATATTTT
-	TRBD2	TRBV7-9	TRBJ2-3	CASSLRFGSGRQNTDTQYF	TGTGCCAGCAGCTTAAGGTTTGGTAGCGGGAGGCAGAACACAGATACGCAGTATTTT
-	TRBD2	TRBV11-1	TRBJ2-3	CASRNRESGADTQYF	TGTGCCAGCAGGAATAGGGAGAGCGGGGCAGATACGCAGTATTTT
once	-	TRBV6-5	TRBJ2-7	CASSYTDRLYEQYF	TGTGCCAGCAGTTATACGGACAGACTCTACGAGCAGTACTTC
few	-	TRBV7-2	TRBJ1-1	CASSLRVLGTEAFF	TGTGCCAGCAGCTTACGGGTACTTGGCACTGAAGCTTTCTTT
once	TRBD1	TRBV4-2	TRBJ1-6	CASALNRGQYSPLHF	TGTGCCAGCGCTCTCAACAGGGGGCAGTATTCACCCCTCCACTTT
once	-	TRBV21-1	TRBJ2-5	CASARGPETQYF	TGTGCCAGCGCACGCGGGCCCGAGACCCAGTACTTC
-	TRBD1	TRBV6-5	TRBJ2-3	CATLMTGKAGTQYF	TGTGCCACCCTGATGACAGGGAAGGCCGGTACGCAGTATTTT
once	-	TRBV29-1	TRBJ1-1	CSVLVFTEAFF	TGCAGCGTTTTAGTCTTCACTGAAGCTTTCTTT
-	-	TRBV2	TRBJ1-2	CASIFRGLGNYGYTF	TGTGCCAGCATATTTAGGGGTTTGGGGAACTATGGCTACACCTTC
once	TRBD2	TRBV5-1	TRBJ2-1	CASNTGLAGARSYNEQFF	TGCGCCAGTAATACGGGACTAGCGGGAGCGAGGTCCTACAATGAGCAGTTCTTC
-	TRBD2	TRBV5-1	TRBJ2-3	CASSSTGLAGDTQYF	TGCGCCAGCAGTTCCACGGGACTAGCGGGAGATACGCAGTATTTT
-	-	TRBV7-9	TRBJ1-5	CASSFPDQPQHF	TGTGCCAGCAGCTTCCCAGATCAGCCCCAGCATTTT
-	TRBD1	TRBV19	TRBJ1-4	CASGTDRGRDEKLFF	TGTGCCAGTGGCACGGACAGGGGGCGTGACGAAAAACTGTTTTTT
-	TRBD1	TRBV18	TRBJ1-2	CASSPSRTGVGYGYTF	TGTGCCAGCTCACCTTCCCGGACAGGGGTGGGCTATGGCTACACCTTC
-	-	TRBV5-4	TRBJ1-2	CASSSYSERESTF	TGTGCCAGCAGCTCCTATTCAGAGCGTGAAAGCACCTTC
once	TRBD2	TRBV5-1	TRBJ2-2	CASIAGEGTGELFF	TGCGCCAGCATAGCGGGAGAGGGCACCGGGGAGCTGTTTTTT
-	-	TRBV9	TRBJ1-5	CASSVGADNQPQHF	TGTGCCAGCAGCGTAGGGGCAGATAATCAGCCCCAGCATTTT
-	TRBD1	TRBV5-5	TRBJ2-1	CASSGAVTGTEGQFF	TGTGCCAGCAGCGGAGCAGTGACAGGGACCGAAGGGCAGTTCTTC
once	TRBD2	TRBV7-2	TRBJ2-7	CASSPAPGTSGSNEQYF	TGTGCCAGCAGCCCCGCCCCCGGGACTAGCGGGAGCAACGAGCAGTACTTC
-	-	TRBV24-1	TRBJ1-5	CATSDLGDDQPQHF	TGTGCCACCAGTGATTTAGGAGATGATCAGCCCCAGCATTTT
-	-	TRBV11-2	TRBJ2-1	CASSNTRRANEQFF	TGTGCCAGCAGCAACACCCGGAGGGCGAATGAGCAGTTCTTC
-	-	TRBV18	TRBJ1-1	CASSPAGRAEAFF	TGTGCCAGCTCACCGGCGGGACGCGCTGAAGCTTTCTTT
-	-	TRBV9	TRBJ1-1	CASSLRGGERPEAFF	TGTGCCAGCAGCCTACGGGGAGGGGAGAGGCCGGAAGCTTTCTTT
-	-	TRBV7-9	TRBJ1-2	CASSQTASGGYGYTF	TGTGCCAGCAGCCAGACCGCCTCGGGGGGCTATGGCTACACCTTC
-	-	TRBV7-9	TRBJ2-7	CASSLTGRPWEQYF	TGTGCCAGCAGCTTAACAGGGCGCCCGTGGGAGCAGTACTTC
few	-	TRBV5-8	TRBJ1-3	CASSLRSGAGNTIYF	TGTGCCAGCAGCTTGAGGAGCGGGGCTGGAAACACCATATATTTT
-	TRBD1	TRBV4-2	TRBJ2-7	CASSPGQGTYEQYF	TGTGCCAGCAGCCCCGGACAGGGCACCTACGAGCAGTACTTC
-	-	TRBV7-9	TRBJ1-4	CASSLDPGWNEKLFF	TGTGCCAGCAGCTTAGACCCAGGGTGGAATGAAAAACTGTTTTTT
-	TRBD2	TRBV7-7	TRBJ2-2	CASSSELAGVNTGELFF	TGTGCCAGCAGTTCGGAGTTAGCGGGAGTTAACACCGGGGAGCTGTTTTTT
-	TRBD1	TRBV5-1	TRBJ2-5	CASSFSTGGDETQYF	TGCGCCAGCAGCTTCTCCACAGGGGGCGATGAGACCCAGTACTTC
-	TRBD2	TRBV7-8	TRBJ2-7	CASSLLAGGPLEQYF	TGTGCCAGCAGCTTACTAGCGGGAGGCCCCCTCGAGCAGTACTTC
once	-	TRBV5-6	TRBJ1-2	CASSFYARPNYGYTF	TGTGCCAGCAGCTTTTATGCCAGGCCGAACTATGGCTACACCTTC
-	-	TRBV14	TRBJ2-1	CASSQYSEQFF	TGTGCCAGCAGCCAATACAGTGAGCAGTTCTTC
-	-	TRBV2	TRBJ2-6	CASNTPGRGSSGANVLTF	TGTGCCAGCAACACTCCTGGACGGGGAAGCTCTGGGGCCAACGTCCTGACTTTC
-	TRBD2	TRBV29-1	TRBJ2-7	CSVASSGRYEQYF	TGCAGCGTTGCTTCTAGCGGGAGATACGAGCAGTACTTC
-	-	TRBV5-4	TRBJ1-6	CASSLQGGDSPLHF	TGTGCCAGCAGCTTGCAGGGTGGGGATTCACCCCTCCACTTT